The 19 T cell receptor beta chains below all came from one sample that was sequenced in a study of a mutant IDH1 vaccine in newly diagnosed glioma. Assay: immunoSEQ multiplex PCR; the TCRdb copy retains only in-frame clones and omits some. The sample records about 40,000 clones, around 84% being singletons. Their antigen targets remain unknown. The time point denotes: week 11, during vaccination. Every vaccination contained 300 ug of the mutant IDH1 20-mer peptide and was paired with topical imiquimod. The material sequenced was PBMCs, taken from a glioma patient whose treatment included an IDH1 peptide vaccine. The origin of the receptors is a man aged 35-49 years with glioma.

This clone was observed once. This sequence joins TRBV11-3 and TRBJ1-1; D might be TRBD1 (6 bases). Germline CDR1 and CDR2: SGHNT and YENEEA. CDR3 length equals 14 residues. V was pared by 4 bases and J by 4 bases, with 13 bases between. The CDR3 protein is CASSSEGGTTEAFF. The CDR3 DNA reads as TGTGCCAGCAGCTCGGAGGGGGGAACCACTGAAGCTTTCTTT.

The chain combines TRBV5-6 with TRBJ2-5; 7 bases map to TRBD1. V gave up 5 bases and J gave up 7 bases; unmatched junction bases: 14. There are 15 residues in the CDR3. Germline V CDR1 and CDR2: SGHDT, YYEEEE. As DNA, the CDR3 is TGTGCCAGCAGGTTTGACAGGGCGAACCACGGGACCCAGTACTTC. Its translation: CASRFDRANHGTQYF.

The V gene is TRBV9, the J gene TRBJ2-1; D is ambiguous. Trimming pared 3 bases from V and 13 bases from J, leaving 20 bases between. This CDR3 region has 14 residues. From germline, CDR1 is SGDLS and CDR2 YYNGEE. CDR3 sequence reads: CASSAPSGGDVQFF. CDR3 sequence (DNA): TGTGCCAGCAGCGCTCCCTCCGGTGGCGACGTCCAGTTCTTC.

The chain recombines TRBV4-1 with TRBJ2-4; D is unclear. Per germline, CDR1 MGHRA and CDR2 YSYEKL. The CDR3 totals 15 residues. Trimming took 4 bases from V and 6 from J, leaving 16 bases between them. CDR3 sequence: CASSLRALGGNIQYF. The CDR3 DNA follows: TGCGCCAGCAGCCTAAGGGCTCTTGGTGGAAACATTCAGTACTTC.

The chain joins TRBV5-1 to TRBJ2-1, with 12 positions matching TRBD2. Germline values: CDR1 SGHRS, CDR2 YFSETQ. With V trimmed by 3 bases and J by 7 bases, 8 bases remained unmatched. The CDR3 runs 16 residues. The chain's CDR3 is CASSSSTSGRVNEQFF. For the CDR3, the DNA is TGCGCCAGCAGCTCATCGACTAGCGGGAGAGTTAATGAGCAGTTCTTC.

The chain links TRBV6-5 to TRBJ2-7, with TRBD2 as a possible D gene (5 bases). The germline CDR1 and CDR2 sequences are MNHEY and SVGAGI. The CDR3 runs to 13 residues. V gave up 6 bases and J gave up 3 bases, with 12 bases separating them. CDR3 sequence (DNA): TGTGCCAGCAGCACGAGGGAGATCTACGAGCAGTACTTC. It specifies CASSTREIYEQYF.

The V call is TRBV6-4, the J call TRBJ2-2; D is perhaps TRBD1 (6 bases). This CDR3 has 14 amino acids. Germline V CDR1 and CDR2: MRHNA, SNTAGT. Deletions cut 6 bases from V and 2 bases from J, with 10 bases between. CDR3 DNA sequence: TGTGCCAGCAGAGGACAGTCCAACACCGGGGAGCTGTTTTTT. Protein product: CASRGQSNTGELFF.

The chain employs TRBV28 and TRBJ2-7, with 12 bases lining up with TRBD2. The V gene end was trimmed by 1 base and the J gene end by 6 bases; junction bases not matched to a gene: 4. Germline V gene sequence: CDR1 MDHEN, CDR2 SYDVKM. The CDR3 length is 15 residues. The CDR3 sequence is CASSLSRLAGAEQYF. DNA of the CDR3: TGTGCCAGCAGTTTATCGAGACTAGCGGGAGCCGAGCAGTACTTC.

The chain combines TRBV19 with TRBJ2-1; 10 bases map to TRBD2. The CDR3 consists of 16 residues. From germline, CDR1 is LNHDA and CDR2 SQIVND (reference sequence). The trim removed 6 bases at V and 7 bases at J, leaving 12 bases unmatched. This CDR3 is CASRVIAGGHRNEQFF. As DNA, the CDR3 is TGTGCCAGTAGGGTGATAGCGGGAGGCCACAGGAATGAGCAGTTCTTC.

The V call is TRBV5-1, the J call TRBJ1-1; D possibly corresponds to TRBD1 (6 bases). The CDR3 is made up of 13 amino acids. The V gene's germline CDR1 is SGHRS and CDR2 YFSETQ. Trimming pared 6 bases from V and 0 bases from J, leaving 9 bases between. CDR3 sequence (DNA): TGCGCCAGCAAGAAGGGGGTGAACACTGAAGCTTTCTTT. Translated, it gives CASKKGVNTEAFF.

A note on this clone: An end of the junction differs from the germline gene, which may be a read error. The chain employs TRBV7-7 and TRBJ2-2; 7 bases fit TRBD2. CDR1 and CDR2 from the germline V gene are SSHAT and FNYEAQ (reference sequence). This CDR3 spans 16 amino acids. CDR3 sequence (DNA): TGTGCTAGCAGCTTTCACGGGGAGGGTCGCACCGGGGAGCTGTTTTTT. The encoded protein is CASSFHGEGRTGELFF.

The chain recombines TRBV27 with TRBJ2-1; possible D gene TRBD1, 5 bases. CDR3 size: 13 residues. The V end was cut by 5 bases, the J end by 3 bases, with 8 bases between. CDR1 is MNHEY, CDR2 SMNVEV, per germline (reference sequence). The CDR3 DNA sequence: TGTGCCAGCAGTCCCGGACACTACAATGAGCAGTTCTTC. Encoded protein: CASSPGHYNEQFF.

Here the CDR3 DNA reads TGTGCCAGCAGCGTAGGAAGGGGCGGCTATGGCTACACCTTC. Its translation is CASSVGRGGYGYTF. The chain recombines TRBV9 with TRBJ1-2; D perhaps matches TRBD1 (5 bases). In germline, CDR1 is SGDLS, CDR2 YYNGEE. With 0 bases removed from V and 4 bases from J, the gap between germline ends came to 10 bases. The CDR3 sequence is 14 residues long.

The chain is built from TRBV7-3 and TRBJ2-7; D uncertain. Germline CDR1 reads SGHTA; CDR2 reads FQGTGA. V lost 2 bases and J lost 2, with 13 bases in between. The CDR3 covers 15 residues. For the CDR3, the DNA is TGTGCCAGCAGCTTATTAACGGGCCCCGCCTACGAGCAGTACTTC. It is translated as CASSLLTGPAYEQYF.

This clone came up a few times. The chain employs TRBV7-9 and TRBJ2-5, with D uncertain. The CDR3 is 16 amino acids. Germline CDR1 and CDR2: SEHNR and FQNEAQ (reference sequence). Trimming pared 5 bases from V and 5 bases from J, leaving 21 bases between. The DNA of the CDR3 is TGTGCCAGCAGCCCAGCAGGTATAGGGAATGTGGAGACCCAGTACTTC. This translates into CASSPAGIGNVETQYF. Together with reference TRBV7-9 and TRBJ2-5, the CDR3 gives the full variable domain: DTGVSQNPRHKITKRGQNVTFRCDPISEHNRLYWYRQTLGQGPEFLTYFQNEAQLEKSRLLSDRFSAERPKGSFSTLEIQRTEQGDSAMYLCASSPAGIGNVETQYFGPGTRLLVL.

V and J are TRBV11-3 and TRBJ2-7; 7 nucleotides match TRBD2. The CDR3 covers 15 residues. Germline CDR1 reads SGHNT; CDR2 reads YENEEA. The V segment lost 1 base and the J segment 5 bases; nucleotides outside the gene matches: 8. The CDR3 DNA reads as TGTGCCAGCAGCTTAGGCGGACTAGGATCCCACGAGCAGTACTTC. It specifies CASSLGGLGSHEQYF.

This clone was picked up one time. The genes are TRBV7-2 and TRBJ2-7, with D uncertain. V lost 1 base, J lost 5 bases, and 15 bases lay in between. The germline gives CDR1 SGHTA, CDR2 FQGNSA. This CDR3 is 15 amino acids long. Here the CDR3 reads CASSLGYEDQDEQYF. The CDR3 DNA follows: TGTGCCAGCAGCTTAGGTTACGAGGATCAGGACGAGCAGTACTTC.

This clone is deemed medium-sized. The genes are TRBV2 and TRBJ2-7, with unresolved D. Germline CDR1 reads SNHLY; CDR2 reads FYNNEI. The CDR3 runs 10 residues. Trimming cost V 5 bases and J 3 bases, with 2 bases left between them. As DNA, the CDR3 is TGTGCCAGCAGTAACTACGAGCAGTACTTC. Translated, it gives CASSNYEQYF.

V and J are TRBV9 and TRBJ1-2, with 7 nucleotides matching TRBD1. There are 13 residues in the CDR3. J was trimmed by 2 bases and V by 6 bases; bases with no gene match: 4. Per the germline V gene, CDR1 is SGDLS and CDR2 is YYNGEE. The DNA of the CDR3 is TGTGCCAGCACCGACAGGGTGAACTATGGCTACACCTTC. Residues: CASTDRVNYGYTF.